A selection of T cell receptor beta chains follows, all from one sample in a study of regulatory T cells in long-lasting Graves disease. TCRdb processed the multiplex PCR reads anew with MiXCR; each CDR3 protein has one entry. Of around 400,000 distinct CDR3 sequences in the sample, over 20% were seen once. Sequenced here: peripheral blood mononuclear cells (PBMCs), sampled when the disease was refractory, from a patient treated with antithyroid drugs. Receptors originate from a female donor with Graves disease. Each CDR3 is given without its conserved first and last residue. The D gene is left open where the match is weak.

>TRBJ2-5|TRBD2|TRBV6-2/TRBV6-3
ASTRLAGSVGKETQY
>TRBJ2-5|-|TRBV5-5
ASSFPRIETQY
>TRBJ1-1|TRBD1|TRBV5-1
ASSSDRVNTEAF
>TRBJ2-1|TRBD2|TRBV28
ASSLGLAGGRNEQF
>TRBJ2-5|TRBD1|TRBV29-1
SASDRGQETQY
>TRBJ1-2|-|TRBV28
ASSQKFRDIYGYT
>TRBJ2-2|-|TRBV2
ASSHRTPNTGELF
>TRBJ2-5|-|TRBV18
ASSPEERTQY
>TRBJ2-7|-|TRBV7-9
ASSSGTTYEQY
>TRBJ2-5|-|TRBV7-9
ASSLRWGPGGTQY
>TRBJ2-7|-|TRBV3-1
ASSLISSYEQY
>TRBJ2-5|-|TRBV20-1
SALAAHQRGLSQETQY
>TRBJ2-2|-|TRBV15
ATSRGSIDTGELF
>TRBJ1-5|TRBD1|TRBV6-5
ASSSQGPGVNQPQH
>TRBJ2-6|-|TRBV15
ATSRDLSGANVLT
>TRBJ2-7|-|TRBV15
ATSRDPGKVYEQY
>TRBJ1-2|-|TRBV6-1
ASSEVIGVYGYT
>TRBJ1-2|TRBD1|TRBV19
ASSTGQGNGYT
>TRBJ1-5|-|TRBV6-1
ASSEFPDPNQPQH
>TRBJ2-5|-|TRBV12-3/TRBV12-4
ASSSREHPKSVQY
>TRBJ1-2|-|TRBV20-1
SAVYQGNHYGYT
>TRBJ2-1|-|TRBV5-4
ASSLVSSNEQF
>TRBJ1-5|-|TRBV13
ASSSGGSEQH
>TRBJ1-1|TRBD1|TRBV2
ASRTGQGGYTEAF
>TRBJ2-5|TRBD2|TRBV27
ASSLSPAGGLRETQY
>TRBJ1-6|TRBD1|TRBV12-3/TRBV12-4
ASSQGDNSPLH
>TRBJ2-7|TRBD2|TRBV27
ASSFAGVYEQY
>TRBJ1-5|TRBD1|TRBV12-3/TRBV12-4
ASSLRSGGASNQPQH
>TRBJ2-7|TRBD1|TRBV25-1
ASSEFFLTGDESEQY
>TRBJ2-5|-|TRBV6-1
ASSEAFSY
>TRBJ2-2|TRBD2|TRBV12-3/TRBV12-4
ASSGGAGGDTGELF
>TRBJ2-5|-|TRBV5-1
ASNEVGQETQY
>TRBJ2-5|TRBD1|TRBV6-1
ASSPGDSAETQY
>TRBJ2-5|TRBD2|TRBV5-1
ASSLQGTSGQETQY
>TRBJ2-1|TRBD2|TRBV7-6
ASSRTSQSYNEQF
>TRBJ2-7|TRBD2|TRBV20-1
SASRQGLAAAD
>TRBJ1-1|-|TRBV28
ASSLWRDTEAF
>TRBJ2-2|-|TRBV4-1
ASSLTRWTGELF
>TRBJ2-1|TRBD1|TRBV5-1
ASSPQQGISYNEQF
>TRBJ2-2|-|TRBV27
ASSSGEVGELF
>TRBJ1-1|-|TRBV28
ASRSDKEGRTEAF
>TRBJ2-2|-|TRBV20-1
SAHSGGGTGELF
>TRBJ1-5|TRBD1|TRBV2
ASRAGDSHHNSNQPQH
>TRBJ1-2|-|TRBV12-3/TRBV12-4
ASSGPGPRFGYT
>TRBJ2-5|-|TRBV11-2
ASSSVETQY
>TRBJ2-7|TRBD1|TRBV7-2
ASSLGRQGKQSH
>TRBJ2-1|-|TRBV28
ASSLGVSYNEQF
>TRBJ2-7|TRBD2|TRBV6-5
ASSYRGLADEQY
>TRBJ2-5|-|TRBV2
ASSEGGGRSQETQY
>TRBJ2-7|TRBD2|TRBV5-1
ASKGEPGEGGEQY